Each of the 25 T cell receptor beta chains below was sequenced from the same sample in a study of shared clonotypes between healthy human individuals. Produced via immunoSEQ multiplex PCR; TCRdb's table is partial and in-frame only. The sample has around 510,000 clones, more than 95% seen once. Sequenced material: naive CD4+ T cells sorted from blood. As to subset: CD45RA+ positively selected. The receptor source for this set is a young woman in good health.

The CDR3 protein is CSVHSTGANVLTF. DNA for the CDR3: TGCAGCGTTCACAGTACTGGGGCCAACGTCCTGACTTTC. The chain employs TRBV29-1 and TRBJ2-6, with no clear D. Trimming took off 5 bases at V and 2 bases at J, with 7 bases between the two ends. In germline, CDR1 is SQVTM, CDR2 ANQGSEA. The CDR3 loop spans 13 amino acids.

The V gene is TRBV18, the J gene TRBJ2-5; D gene ambiguous. Germline CDR1 is KGHSH and CDR2 is LQKENI. This CDR3 contains 15 residues. The germline V and J ends were trimmed by 0 bases and 2 bases, with 10 bases remaining between them. As DNA, the CDR3 is TGTGCCAGCTCACCACCGTCTAGAAGTCAAGAGACCCAGTACTTC. Translating gives CASSPPSRSQETQYF.

The CDR3 sequence is CASSRRDGEETQYF. The CDR3 coding sequence is TGTGCCAGCTCACGGCGGGACGGAGAAGAGACCCAGTACTTC. The chain uses TRBV18 and TRBJ2-5; possible D gene TRBD2, 6 bases. Germline CDR1 and CDR2: KGHSH and LQKENI. Trimming removed 4 bases from V and 3 bases from J, with 12 bases in between. The CDR3 spans 14 residues.

The chain recombines TRBV6-1 with TRBJ2-1; 7 positions agree with TRBD2. Germline trimming cut 2 bases from V and 7 bases from J; bases unmatched to any gene: 5. The CDR3 totals 14 residues. Germline CDR1 and CDR2: MNHNS and SASEGT. The CDR3 loop reads CASSEMAGVNEQFF. CDR3 bases: TGTGCCAGCAGTGAAATGGCGGGAGTGAATGAGCAGTTCTTC.

V and J are TRBV28 and TRBJ1-1, with TRBD1 as a possible D gene (6 bases). Trimming took 5 bases from V and 0 from J, leaving 13 bases between them. Germline V gene lookup returns CDR1 MDHEN and CDR2 SYDVKM. This CDR3 has 15 amino acids. The CDR3 nucleotides read TGTGCCAGCAGTCGAGGGGGGGATTTGAACACTGAAGCTTTCTTT. Protein: CASSRGGDLNTEAFF.

The V gene is TRBV6-1, the J gene TRBJ2-7, with D maybe TRBD2 (6 bases). This CDR3 is 14 amino acids long. V lost 0 bases, J lost 2 bases, and 8 bases lay in between. CDR1 is MNHNS and CDR2 is SASEGT in the germline V gene. CDR3 sequence (DNA): TGTGCCAGCAGTGAAGCGGGGGGACCCTACGAGCAGTACTTC. This gives the protein CASSEAGGPYEQYF.

This chain links TRBV7-9 with TRBJ1-5; no firm D call. The V and J ends lost 1 base and 4 bases respectively, with 5 bases between them. Germline assignment: CDR1 SEHNR and CDR2 FQNEAQ (reference sequence). The CDR3 spans 13 residues. The CDR3 coding sequence is TGTGCCAGCAGCTTAGATTGGAATCAGCCCCAGCATTTT. This gives the protein CASSLDWNQPQHF.

The V gene is TRBV4-2, the J gene TRBJ2-7; D unclear. The CDR3 runs 14 residues. Trimming took off 5 bases at V and 0 bases at J, with 11 bases between the two ends. In germline, CDR1 is LGHNA, CDR2 YNFKEQ. As DNA, the CDR3 is TGTGCCAGCAGCTCCTCCCAGGACTCCTACGAGCAGTACTTC. As protein: CASSSSQDSYEQYF.

The rearrangement uses TRBV6-1 and TRBJ1-1; possible D gene TRBD1, 6 bases. The germline V gene encodes CDR1 MNHNS and CDR2 SASEGT. The CDR3 is made up of 15 amino acids. V was cut by 5 bases and J by 4 bases, with 17 bases left in between. CDR3: CASSPRGGVGTEAFF. CDR3 sequence (DNA): TGTGCCAGCAGTCCGCGAGGGGGGGTTGGCACTGAAGCTTTCTTT.

CDR3 nucleotide sequence: TGCGCCAGCAGTTCAGAGGGCGGGAGGGTCTACGAGCAGTACTTC. It specifies CASSSEGGRVYEQYF. The rearrangement uses TRBV5-1 and TRBJ2-7, with TRBD2 matching 9 bases. V lost 5 bases and J lost 3; bases outside the gene matches: 9. CDR3 length equals 15 residues. The germline V gene has CDR1 SGHRS and CDR2 YFSETQ.

The CDR3 loop is CASSSRGLAGLYEQYF. The CDR3 DNA sequence: TGTGCCAGCAGCTCCCGCGGACTAGCGGGACTCTACGAGCAGTACTTC. V usage is TRBV7-2 and J usage is TRBJ2-7; 12 bases are shared with TRBD2. V lost 4 bases and J lost 3; bases outside the gene matches: 7. Germline CDR1 and CDR2: SGHTA and FQGNSA. The CDR3 extends over 16 amino acids.

V and J are TRBV4-1 and TRBJ2-7; D is possibly TRBD2 (5 bases). The CDR3 is 15 amino acids. The V and J ends lost 0 bases and 7 bases respectively, with 16 bases between them. Per the germline V gene, CDR1 is MGHRA and CDR2 is YSYEKL. The CDR3 DNA reads TGCGCCAGCAGCCAAGATCCCGCGGGCCTACGGGAGCAGTACTTC. Translating it yields CASSQDPAGLREQYF.

In this sample, this clone turned up once. The chain has TRBV15 and TRBJ2-2; unclear D gene. CDR3 size: 15 residues. Germline V lookup: CDR1 LNHNV, CDR2 YYDKDF (reference sequence). V shed 1 base and J shed 6 bases, with 12 bases lying between them. The CDR3 spells CATSRVLGVAGELFF. In DNA form, the CDR3 reads TGTGCCACCAGCAGAGTCCTTGGAGTGGCCGGGGAGCTGTTTTTT.

This sequence joins TRBV11-2 and TRBJ1-2; D possibly corresponds to TRBD1 (5 bases). The CDR3 loop spans 14 amino acids. V gave up 4 bases and J gave up 1 base, with 10 bases separating them. From germline, CDR1 is SGHAT and CDR2 FQNNGV. CDR3 region: CASSSLTVNYGYTF. The CDR3 nucleotides are TGTGCCAGCAGCTCCTTGACAGTTAACTATGGCTACACCTTC.

The rearrangement links TRBV4-1 to TRBJ2-5; TRBD2 matches at 14 bases. Germline assignment: CDR1 MGHRA and CDR2 YSYEKL. The CDR3 is 16 amino acids. Trimming took 4 bases from V and 4 from J; bases not matched to a gene: 5. The CDR3 sequence: CASSRTSGRFGETQYF. CDR3 nucleotides: TGCGCCAGCAGCCGGACTAGCGGGAGGTTCGGAGAGACCCAGTACTTC.

V gene TRBV5-1 combines with J gene TRBJ2-7; D might be TRBD1 (5 bases). There are 15 residues in the CDR3. V lost 4 bases and J lost 0, with 14 bases in between. Per the germline V gene, CDR1 is SGHRS and CDR2 is YFSETQ. The CDR3 here is CASSRSWGSSYEQYF. The DNA for the CDR3 is TGCGCCAGCAGCCGAAGCTGGGGCAGCTCCTACGAGCAGTACTTC.

The V gene is TRBV18, the J gene TRBJ2-7; possibly TRBD2 for D (7 bases). V lost 1 base and J lost 1, with 11 bases in between. There are 15 residues in the CDR3. The germline V gene has CDR1 KGHSH and CDR2 LQKENI. CDR3 sequence (DNA): TGTGCCAGCTCACCACGGGGGGGGCCGTCCTACGAGCAGTACTTC. This translates into CASSPRGGPSYEQYF.

Only one count was recorded for this clone. V and J are TRBV19 and TRBJ1-4; tentative D call: TRBD1 (5 bases). Trimming shortened V by 7 bases and J by 0 bases, and 9 bases separated the two germline ends. Germline CDR1 LNHDA, CDR2 SQIVND (reference sequence). The CDR3 consists of 14 residues. Here the CDR3 reads CASTGLTTNEKLFF. As DNA, the CDR3 is TGTGCCAGTACAGGGCTAACAACTAATGAAAAACTGTTTTTT.

With regard to this clone: Different DNA sequences within this sample yield the same CDR3. The chain recombines TRBV18 with TRBJ2-2; TRBD2 matches 11 bases. V shed 2 bases, J shed 2 bases, and the junction held 1 base outside the gene matches. Germline V gene data show CDR1 as KGHSH and CDR2 as LQKENI. This CDR3 is 16 amino acids long. Written as DNA, the CDR3 is TGTGCCAGCTCACCAGGGACTAGCGGTAACACCGGGGAGCTGTTTTTT. As protein: CASSPGTSGNTGELFF.

CDR3 region: CASSVGQGAFYEQYF. CDR3 bases: TGTGCCAGCAGTGTTGGACAGGGGGCGTTCTACGAGCAGTACTTC. The chain employs TRBV6-1 and TRBJ2-7; 11 nucleotides align to TRBD1. The germline gives CDR1 MNHNS, CDR2 SASEGT. This CDR3 has 15 amino acids. V dropped 4 bases and J dropped 3; count of bases not matched to a gene: 5.

The genes are TRBV19 and TRBJ2-7; 11 nucleotides agree with TRBD2. This CDR3 comprises 15 residues. The junction had 4 bases not matched to a gene; V was cut back by 5 bases and J by 1 base. In germline, CDR1 is LNHDA, CDR2 SQIVND (reference sequence). The CDR3 spells CASSDGTSGSYEQYF. CDR3 in DNA: TGTGCCAGTAGTGACGGGACTAGCGGATCCTACGAGCAGTACTTC.

The chain combines TRBV4-1 with TRBJ2-2, with no clear D. Per the germline V gene, CDR1 is MGHRA and CDR2 is YSYEKL. The V gene lost 0 bases and the J gene lost 3 bases, with 8 bases spanning the gap. The CDR3 totals 15 residues. The CDR3 protein is CASSQEPRYTGELFF. As DNA, the CDR3 is TGCGCCAGCAGCCAAGAGCCTAGATACACCGGGGAGCTGTTTTTT.

The rearrangement links TRBV5-1 to TRBJ2-7, with TRBD1 identical over 8 bases. CDR3 length: 14 amino acids. Germline V gene sequence: CDR1 SGHRS, CDR2 YFSETQ. V trimming: 4 bases; J trimming: 5 bases; junction bases outside the gene matches: 8. This CDR3 is CASSQDREIDEQYF. CDR3 nucleotides: TGCGCCAGCAGCCAGGACAGGGAGATCGACGAGCAGTACTTC.

V gene TRBV29-1 combines with J gene TRBJ1-1; 7 nucleotides line up with TRBD1. CDR3 length equals 13 residues. Germline V gene data show CDR1 as SQVTM and CDR2 as ANQGSEA. The V segment lost 7 bases and the J segment 3 bases; nucleotides outside the gene matches: 8. This CDR3 is CSALQGLHTEAFF. Here the CDR3 DNA reads TGCAGCGCGCTACAGGGGTTGCACACTGAAGCTTTCTTT. Variable domain in full (rest from reference TRBV29-1 and TRBJ1-1): SAVISQKPSRDICQRGTSLTIQCQVDSQVTMMFWYRQQPGQSLTLIATANQGSEATYESGFVIDKFPISRPNLTFSTLTVSNMSPEDSSIYLCSALQGLHTEAFFGQGTRLTVV.

The rearrangement joins TRBV6-6 to TRBJ2-7, with D possibly being TRBD1 (6 bases). This CDR3 comprises 14 residues. Germline V gene data show CDR1 as MNHNY and CDR2 as SVGAGI (reference sequence). V was shortened by 5 bases and J by 3 bases, with 14 bases between the two germline ends. CDR3 sequence: CASSTTGTYYEQYF. The DNA for the CDR3 is TGTGCCAGCAGTACGACAGGAACCTACTACGAGCAGTACTTC.